This TCR beta chain was identified during a study of T cell responses to AZD1222 COVID-19 vaccine. Study-wide points: Unmutated regions of variants are reportedly targeted by nearly half of spike-specific TCRs.

On this clone itself: The antigen remains unidentified.

Some clones are missing from TCRdb's copy, which holds only in-frame ones; the method was immunoSEQ multiplex PCR. Among around 81,000 clones, around 93% were seen once, and the ten largest hold 8%. This CDR3 comprises 14 residues. Trimming took off 0 bases at V and 8 bases at J, with 14 bases between the two ends. Per germline, CDR1 SGHNT and CDR2 YYREEE (reference sequence). The source was peripheral blood, collected 28 days after the second AZD1222 dose. This receptor was obtained from an adult who received the AZD1222 COVID-19 vaccine. The chain combines TRBV5-4 with TRBJ1-2; no clear D gene. CDR3 in amino acids: CASSLVGNLRGYTF. CDR3 coding DNA: TGTGCCAGCAGCTTGGTAGGGAATCTTCGAGGCTACACCTTC.